The 10 T cell receptor beta chains below were found in one sample sequenced in a study of shared clonotypes between healthy human individuals (dated by TCRdb to between 2020 and 2021). The library came from the immunoSEQ multiplex PCR assay. TCRdb's version of the immuneACCESS table is confined to in-frame rearrangements and falls short of the full clone set. An unresolved V gene accounts for under half of the shortfall where checked; the remainder is of unknown origin. The sample data list approximately 1,500,000 clones, and around 95% of these were observed just once. In total, the top ten clones hold 0.95% to 1.5% of the sample. Material for sequencing was naive CD4+ T cells sorted from blood. The cell subset or site label on this specimen signifies: CD45RA+ positively selected. The source of these receptors is a man aged 25 to 40 in good health.

This chain joins TRBV4-1 and TRBJ2-3; 10 bases agree with TRBD2. Germline-derived CDR1 and CDR2 are MGHRA and YSYEKL. The CDR3 covers 17 residues. The V segment lost 4 bases and the J segment 0 bases; nucleotides outside the gene matches: 7. The CDR3 sequence is CASSLGLAATSTDTQYF. The CDR3 DNA reads as TGCGCCAGCAGCCTTGGACTAGCGGCTACTAGCACAGATACGCAGTATTTT.

This chain joins TRBV21-1 and TRBJ1-5; the listed D gene, TRBD1, was not tested against the DNA. TRBV21-1 is assigned pseudogene status. The CDR3 sequence is 17 residues long. CDR3 sequence (DNA): TGTGCCAGCAGCAAAAGGAGGGGGGACAGTAGCAATCAGCCCCAGCATTTT. Encoded protein: CASSKRRGDSSNQPQHF.

This clone has a single count. The V and J genes are TRBV5-4 and TRBJ1-4; 7 bases fit TRBD1. CDR3 length: 14 amino acids. Germline assignment: CDR1 SGHNT and CDR2 YYREEE (reference sequence). The ends lost 7 bases at V and 4 bases at J; junction bases unmatched: 7. This chain's CDR3 is CASDTGARNEKLFF. Written as DNA, the CDR3 is TGTGCCAGCGATACAGGGGCGCGTAATGAAAAACTGTTTTTT.

V usage is TRBV29-1 and J usage is TRBJ2-1, with D possibly matching TRBD2 (6 bases). The CDR3 totals 12 residues. V lost 4 bases to trimming and J lost 3 bases, with 7 bases between them. From germline, CDR1 is SQVTM and CDR2 ANQGSEA. The CDR3 sequence: CSVGTNYNEQFF. For the CDR3, the DNA is TGCAGCGTTGGGACTAACTACAATGAGCAGTTCTTC.

This chain joins TRBV7-9 and TRBJ1-1; D ambiguous. V was trimmed by 6 bases and J by 6 bases, leaving 8 bases between them. Germline V lookup: CDR1 SEHNR, CDR2 FQNEAQ (reference sequence). The CDR3 extends over 11 amino acids. The CDR3 is CASSVGSEAFF. DNA of the CDR3: TGTGCCAGCAGTGTGGGTTCTGAAGCTTTCTTT.

The gene calls are TRBV4-2 and TRBJ1-1; D is unresolved. From germline, CDR1 is LGHNA and CDR2 YNFKEQ. The CDR3 extends over 16 amino acids. V was trimmed by 5 bases and J by 0 bases, leaving 16 bases between them. The CDR3 nucleotides read TGTGCCAGCAGCTTATACCTTAAGACCATGAACACTGAAGCTTTCTTT. Translation: CASSLYLKTMNTEAFF.

The chain uses TRBV6-1 and TRBJ2-7, with 13 bases lining up with TRBD2. The trim removed 2 bases at V and 6 bases at J, leaving 4 bases unmatched. The CDR3 runs to 15 residues. Germline CDR1 MNHNS, CDR2 SASEGT. Written as DNA, the CDR3 is TGTGCCAGCAGTGAAACTAGCGGGAGGGGATTCGAGCAGTACTTC. Its protein is CASSETSGRGFEQYF.

Worth noting for this clone: At the DNA level, this CDR3 is encoded by other sequences in the same sample as well. J is TRBJ2-7 and V is TRBV5-4; no clear D gene. This CDR3 is built from 14 residues. CDR1 is SGHNT and CDR2 is YYREEE in the germline V gene (reference sequence). V was trimmed by 2 bases and J by 0 bases, leaving 9 bases between them. The CDR3 bases are TGTGCCAGCAGCTTAGGCGGTTACTCCTACGAGCAGTACTTC. This encodes CASSLGGYSYEQYF.

This clone was seen only once. V gene TRBV10-3 combines with J gene TRBJ2-1; perhaps D is TRBD1 or TRBD2 (5 bases each). The CDR3 is 13 residues long. Trimming removed 10 bases from V and 5 bases from J, with 15 bases in between. CDR1 is ENHRY and CDR2 is SYGVKD in the germline V gene. The CDR3 sequence: CATEGSEDNEQFF. DNA of the CDR3: TGTGCCACCGAGGGGAGCGAGGACAATGAGCAGTTCTTC.

This rearrangement joins TRBV10-3 to TRBJ2-5; TRBD1 matches at 8 bases. This CDR3 has 14 residues. V shed 10 bases, J shed 4 bases, and the junction held 11 bases outside the gene matches. Germline CDR1 reads ENHRY; CDR2 reads SYGVKD. The CDR3 loop reads CATLDRVGGETQYF. In DNA form, the CDR3 reads TGTGCCACCTTGGACAGGGTGGGAGGAGAGACCCAGTACTTC.